The T cell receptor beta chain under discussion was sequenced for a study of blood T cell repertoires in COVID-19. Some clones are missing from TCRdb's copy, which holds only in-frame ones; the method was immunoSEQ multiplex PCR. Among about 200,000 clones, more than 85% were seen once, and the ten largest hold approximately 0.77%. The sample was peripheral blood. The clonotype originates from a man aged 55 to 70 with COVID-19, enrolled during active disease.

In DNA, the CDR3 is TGTGCCAGCAGTTACGCAGGGGCTAGCACAGATACGCAGTATTTT. Protein product: CASSYAGASTDTQYF. The chain combines TRBV6-6 with TRBJ2-3, with TRBD1 as a possible D gene (6 bases). V was pared by 2 bases and J by 0 bases, with 9 bases between. This CDR3 is 15 amino acids long. Germline V gives CDR1 MNHNY, CDR2 SVGAGI (reference sequence).